A single sample is the source of the 18 T cell receptor beta chains below, sequenced in a study of cytomegalovirus exposure and HLA in healthy donors. PCR was performed using 60 Vbeta and 13 Jbeta primers. Libraries were prepared by immunoSEQ multiplex PCR; TCRdb keeps only in-frame clonotypes and omits some of them. The sample holds 100,000 to 140,000 clones, 81% seen once. Sequenced: PBMCs. These receptors all come from a man aged 25 to 40 in good health and CMV-seronegative.

The V gene is TRBV21-1, the J gene TRBJ1-5. TRBV21-1 is a recognized pseudogene. This CDR3 is built from 16 residues. CDR3 sequence: CASSKEWQRGGQPQHF. The CDR3 DNA reads TGTGCCAGCAGCAAAGAGTGGCAGAGAGGAGGTCAGCCCCAGCATTTT.

The V and J genes are TRBV5-6 and TRBJ1-5; D gene uncertain. Germline V lookup: CDR1 SGHDT, CDR2 YYEEEE. This CDR3 spans 12 amino acids. Trimming stripped 7 bases from V and 1 base from J, with 6 bases between. CDR3 amino acids: CASQLSNQPQHF. CDR3 coding DNA: TGTGCCAGCCAGTTGAGCAATCAGCCCCAGCATTTT.

V usage is TRBV6-4 and J usage is TRBJ2-2; D remains unclear. Trimming cost V 4 bases and J 4 bases, with 7 bases left between them. Germline values: CDR1 MRHNA, CDR2 SNTAGT. The CDR3 spans 13 residues. Written as DNA, the CDR3 is TGTGCCAGCAGTGGTAGTGCCACCGGGGAGCTGTTTTTT. It yields the protein CASSGSATGELFF.

The chain joins TRBV11-2 to TRBJ2-6; D might be TRBD1 (6 bases). This CDR3 comprises 15 residues. V was pared by 3 bases and J by 2 bases, with 8 bases between. Germline V gives CDR1 SGHAT, CDR2 FQNNGV. The CDR3 coding sequence is TGTGCCAGCAGCTTCAACAGGGCTGGGGCCAACGTCCTGACTTTC. Translation: CASSFNRAGANVLTF.

Only a few counts were recorded for this clone. The chain is built from TRBV13 and TRBJ1-2, with 9 bases lining up with TRBD1. The CDR3 length is 14 residues. The V segment lost 6 bases and the J segment 5 bases; nucleotides outside the gene matches: 7. Germline CDR1 reads PRHDT; CDR2 reads FYEKMQ (reference sequence). This chain's CDR3 is CASSSDRGGYGYTF. The CDR3 bases are TGTGCCAGCAGTTCGGACAGGGGAGGATATGGCTACACCTTC.

This clone has more than one count but fewer than ten. V and J are TRBV6-5 and TRBJ2-2; D not resolved. This CDR3 spans 14 amino acids. Trimming shortened V by 7 bases and J by 4 bases, and 13 bases separated the two germline ends. Per germline, CDR1 MNHEY and CDR2 SVGAGI. The CDR3 nucleotides read TGTGCCAGCAAACTACGCCGGTTCACCGGGGAGCTGTTTTTT. Its translation is CASKLRRFTGELFF.

The J gene is TRBJ1-1, the V gene TRBV25-1; 9 bases align to TRBD1. Germline CDR1 is MGHDK and CDR2 is SYGVNS. The CDR3 extends over 13 amino acids. J gave up 9 bases and V 4 bases, and 6 bases lay outside the gene matches. CDR3 in DNA: TGTGCCAGCAGTGGCCGGACAGGGGCGAAAGCTTTCTTT. Translating it yields CASSGRTGAKAFF.

This clone has a single count. The chain uses TRBV21-1 and TRBJ1-5; TRBD1, the D gene given by the table, was not confirmed from the DNA. TRBV21-1 is termed a pseudogene. This CDR3 comprises 15 residues. The CDR3 loop reads CASSKPRRDNQPQHF. The CDR3 nucleotides read TGTGCCAGCAGCAAACCCCGCAGGGACAATCAGCCCCAGCATTTT.

The J gene is TRBJ2-7, the V gene TRBV19; D is unresolved. V was pared by 3 bases and J by 6 bases, with 12 bases between. CDR3 size: 13 residues. Germline CDR1 and CDR2: LNHDA and SQIVND (reference sequence). DNA of the CDR3: TGTGCCAGTAGTATGTTTTCAGGCCGCGAGCAGTACTTC. This gives the protein CASSMFSGREQYF. Together with reference TRBV19 and TRBJ2-7, the CDR3 gives the full variable domain: DGGITQSPKYLFRKEGQNVTLSCEQNLNHDAMYWYRQDPGQGLRLIYYSQIVNDFQKGDIAEGYSVSREKKESFPLTVTSAQKNPTAFYLCASSMFSGREQYFGPGTRLTVT.

Comment on this clone: One end of the junction does not line up with germline, which may come from a read error. The chain has TRBV7-7 and TRBJ2-5; D is perhaps TRBD1 (6 bases). The CDR3 consists of 14 residues. The germline V gene encodes CDR1 SSHAT and CDR2 FNYEAQ (reference sequence). The CDR3 here is CASSLPGAPETQYF. CDR3 DNA sequence: TGTGCTAGCAGCTTACCAGGGGCCCCCGAGACCCAGTACTTC.

The chain carries TRBV6-5 and TRBJ2-7, with D tentatively TRBD2 (5 bases). CDR3 length: 15 residues. V was cut by 0 bases and J by 4 bases, with 13 bases left in between. Per germline, CDR1 MNHEY and CDR2 SVGAGI. CDR3 in amino acids: CASSYSGPRGYEQYF. The DNA for the CDR3 is TGTGCCAGCAGTTACTCGGGCCCCAGAGGGTACGAGCAGTACTTC.

The J gene is TRBJ1-1, the V gene TRBV7-9; 10 bases agree with TRBD1. This CDR3 has 13 amino acids. J gave up 6 bases and V 5 bases, and 3 bases lay outside the gene matches. Looked up from germline, CDR1 is SEHNR and CDR2 is FQNEAQ (reference sequence). CDR3 residues: CASSPGQGSEAFF. CDR3 coding DNA: TGTGCCAGCAGCCCGGGACAGGGGTCTGAAGCTTTCTTT.

The rearrangement joins TRBV19 to TRBJ1-6; a weak D match, TRBD1 (5 bases). V was trimmed by 5 bases and J by 9 bases, leaving 14 bases between them. In germline, CDR1 is LNHDA, CDR2 SQIVND (reference sequence). The CDR3 consists of 14 residues. Written as DNA, the CDR3 is TGTGCCAGTAGTCGGGACCTGGAGGGTTCACCCCTCCACTTT. Encoded protein: CASSRDLEGSPLHF.

V usage is TRBV29-1 and J usage is TRBJ2-1; possible D gene TRBD2, 6 bases. CDR3 length equals 14 residues. Deletions cut 3 bases from V and 0 bases from J, with 9 bases between. In germline, CDR1 is SQVTM, CDR2 ANQGSEA. Here the CDR3 DNA reads TGCAGCGTTGATCGGAGGGTCTCCTACAATGAGCAGTTCTTC. It is translated as CSVDRRVSYNEQFF.

This sequence joins TRBV7-6 and TRBJ2-7, with D possibly being TRBD1 (5 bases). Germline V gene sequence: CDR1 SGHVS, CDR2 FNYEAQ. Trimming left V 10 bases short and J 6 bases short, with 16 bases between. The CDR3 consists of 12 residues. The CDR3 region has the DNA TGTGCCACCTTAACAGGAATCGGCGAGCAGTACTTC. It specifies CATLTGIGEQYF.

The chain is built from TRBV5-1 and TRBJ1-6; D possibly corresponds to TRBD1 (5 bases). Germline-derived CDR1 and CDR2 are SGHRS and YFSETQ. With 0 bases removed from V and 3 bases from J, the gap between germline ends came to 7 bases. This CDR3 is 15 amino acids long. This CDR3 is CASSLETVYNSPLHF. The CDR3 DNA reads as TGCGCCAGCAGCTTGGAGACAGTCTATAATTCACCCCTCCACTTT.

The chain's CDR3 is CASSWGQSNTEAFF. CDR3 DNA sequence: TGTGCCAGCAGCTGGGGACAGTCGAACACTGAAGCTTTCTTT. The chain couples TRBV5-6 to TRBJ1-1; 7 bases match TRBD1. CDR3 length: 14 amino acids. The germline V gene has CDR1 SGHDT and CDR2 YYEEEE. Trimming removed 3 bases from V and 1 base from J; junction bases left unmatched: 3.

This chain uses TRBV13 with TRBJ2-4; 8 positions agree with TRBD1. This CDR3 contains 15 residues. V lost 3 bases to trimming and J lost 1 base; unmatched junction nucleotides: 2. In germline, CDR1 is PRHDT, CDR2 FYEKMQ (reference sequence). The CDR3 loop reads CASSFGQGAKNIQYF. The CDR3 nucleotides read TGTGCCAGCAGCTTCGGACAGGGTGCCAAAAACATTCAGTACTTC.